One sample yielded the 24 T cell receptor beta chains listed below, sequenced in a study of blood T cell repertoires in COVID-19 (dated by TCRdb to the early 2020s). Library preparation was by the immunoSEQ multiplex PCR assay. The immuneACCESS repertoire file appears here via TCRdb, limited to in-frame rearrangements. These files lack a portion of the clones; in checked studies, under half of the deficit traces to unresolved V genes, and the cause of the others is not known. The sample includes hundreds of thousands of clones, with roughly nine tenths observed a single time. Of the sample, around 7.8% is held by the ten largest clones. The specimen was peripheral blood. These receptors were collected from a woman between 50 and 59 years old with COVID-19, enrolled during active disease.

This clone was counted once. J is TRBJ1-1 and V is TRBV18; maybe TRBD1 (5 bases). The CDR3 totals 16 residues. The germline V and J ends were trimmed by 6 bases and 0 bases, with 17 bases remaining between them. Germline lookup yields CDR1 KGHSH and CDR2 LQKENI. The CDR3: CASSLVGVHMNTEAFF. The CDR3 region has the DNA TGTGCCAGCTCCTTAGTAGGGGTCCACATGAACACTGAAGCTTTCTTT.

The CDR3 DNA is TGTGCCAGCAGCCAAGATCTGGCGGGGGGGCCAGATACGCAGTATTTT. Translating gives CASSQDLAGGPDTQYF. This chain links TRBV4-2 with TRBJ2-3, with 9 bases fitting TRBD2. The CDR3 has 16 residues. Unmatched junction bases numbered 5, after V lost 0 bases and J lost 4 bases. Germline V gives CDR1 LGHNA, CDR2 YNFKEQ.

The chain has TRBV5-4 and TRBJ2-7; 8 bases fit TRBD1. The ends lost 4 bases at V and 0 bases at J; junction bases unmatched: 9. Germline loops: CDR1 SGHNT, CDR2 YYREEE (reference sequence). The CDR3 loop spans 16 amino acids. The CDR3 DNA follows: TGTGCCAGCAGCACCACGACAGGGGCCAGCTCCTACGAGCAGTACTTC. Its protein is CASSTTTGASSYEQYF.

CDR3 region: CSASPDTPNEKLFF. CDR3 coding DNA: TGCAGTGCTAGTCCCGACACCCCTAATGAAAAACTGTTTTTT. The gene calls are TRBV20-1 and TRBJ1-4, with D unclear. The CDR3 loop spans 14 amino acids. Trimming left V 3 bases short and J 3 bases short, with 11 bases between. Per the germline V gene, CDR1 is DFQATT and CDR2 is SNEGSKA (reference sequence).

The chain uses TRBV5-6 and TRBJ2-7; D perhaps matches TRBD1 (5 bases). V was shortened by 0 bases and J by 4 bases, with 11 bases between the two germline ends. The CDR3 length is 14 residues. CDR1 is SGHDT and CDR2 is YYEEEE in the germline V gene. The CDR3 loop is CASSLVGQGYEQYF. In DNA, the CDR3 is TGTGCCAGCAGCTTGGTGGGTCAGGGTTACGAGCAGTACTTC. The whole variable domain, filled in from reference TRBV5-6 and TRBJ2-7, reads DAGVTQSPTHLIKTRGQQVTLRCSPKSGHDTVSWYQQALGQGPQFIFQYYEEEERQRGNFPDRFSGHQFPNYSSELNVNALLLGDSALYLCASSLVGQGYEQYFGPGTRLTVT.

This clone was counted once. V gene TRBV11-2 combines with J gene TRBJ1-2; 9 bases match TRBD1. Germline CDR1 reads SGHAT; CDR2 reads FQNNGV. The CDR3 length is 15 residues. V lost 1 base and J lost 12; bases outside the gene matches: 12. This CDR3 reads CASSLATGTGTFHTF. CDR3 DNA sequence: TGTGCCAGCAGCTTAGCGACGGGGACAGGGACTTTTCACACCTTC.

The table lists this clone with a count of one. The chain couples TRBV11-2 to TRBJ2-3; possibly TRBD2 for D (5 bases). Germline values: CDR1 SGHAT, CDR2 FQNNGV. Trimming stripped 5 bases from V and 4 bases from J, with 16 bases between. The CDR3 has 15 amino acids. The CDR3 here is CASSPRGRGPDTQYF. The DNA for the CDR3 is TGTGCCAGCAGCCCCCGGGGAAGAGGGCCAGATACGCAGTATTTT.

The chain combines TRBV2 with TRBJ1-2, with D perhaps TRBD1 (6 bases). Looked up from germline, CDR1 is SNHLY and CDR2 is FYNNEI. The CDR3 has 13 amino acids. Trimming pared 7 bases from V and 2 bases from J, leaving 11 bases between. CDR3 nucleotide sequence: TGTGCCAGCAATTGGGGGCCGAACTATGGCTACACCTTC. It yields the protein CASNWGPNYGYTF.

The chain links TRBV30 to TRBJ1-2; 7 bases map to TRBD1. The CDR3 is 17 residues long. The V gene's germline CDR1 is GTSNPN and CDR2 SVGIG (reference sequence). Losses at the gene ends were 0 bases for V and 4 bases for J; bases not matched to a gene: 14. The CDR3 coding sequence is TGTGCCTGGAGTGTACAGGGGCAGCCGTTTACTGGCTATGGCTACACCTTC. It translates to CAWSVQGQPFTGYGYTF. The variable domain in full, completed from reference TRBV30 and TRBJ1-2, reads SQTIHQWPATLVQPVGSPLSLECTVEGTSNPNLYWYRQAAGRGLQLLFYSVGIGQISSEVPQNLSASRPQDRQFILSSKKLLLSDSGFYLCAWSVQGQPFTGYGYTFGSGTRLTVV.

The gene calls are TRBV5-4 and TRBJ1-2; maybe TRBD1 (6 bases). Trimming took 1 base from V and 3 from J, leaving 13 bases between them. Germline CDR1 reads SGHNT; CDR2 reads YYREEE (reference sequence). The CDR3 spans 15 residues. As DNA, the CDR3 is TGTGCCAGCAGCTTGCCCGGATCAGGGGACTATGGCTACACCTTC. Its protein is CASSLPGSGDYGYTF.

V and J are TRBV6-2 or TRBV6-3 and TRBJ1-1, with 8 nucleotides matching TRBD1. The CDR3 runs 16 residues. V was clipped by 6 bases and J by 1 base; unmatched bases: 10. The germline V gene encodes CDR1 MNHEY and CDR2 SVGEGT. CDR3 in amino acids: CASSPRRTGSNTEAFF. DNA for the CDR3: TGTGCCAGCAGCCCCCGGCGGACAGGGTCGAACACTGAAGCTTTCTTT.

This clone was picked up one time. The gene calls are TRBV3-1 (or the pseudogene TRBV3-2) and TRBJ1-2; 8 bases are shared with TRBD1. The CDR3 contains 13 residues. The germline V gene has CDR1 LGHDT and CDR2 YNNKEL (reference sequence). V shed 5 bases and J 4 bases; nucleotides not matched to a gene: 3. Here the CDR3 reads CASSGQGAYGYTF. CDR3 bases: TGTGCCAGCAGCGGACAGGGTGCCTATGGCTACACCTTC.

The rearrangement joins TRBV7-9 to TRBJ1-1; D might be TRBD1 (5 bases). V lost 4 bases and J 8 bases, leaving 23 bases between the germline ends. CDR3 size: 16 residues. CDR1 and CDR2 (germline): SEHNR, FQNEAQ (reference sequence). The CDR3 DNA reads as TGTGCCAGCAGCTCTCCGGCAACCGGGACTTCCCTCGAAGCTTTCTTT. Translation: CASSSPATGTSLEAFF.

The chain employs TRBV11-2 and TRBJ2-2; a weak D match, TRBD1 (7 bases). CDR1 is SGHAT, CDR2 FQNNGV, per germline. Between the trimmed V and J ends, which lost 3 bases and 5 bases, there was a span of 10 bases. This CDR3 contains 14 residues. The CDR3 coding sequence is TGTGCCAGCAGCTTTGCGGGACAGACCGGGGAGCTGTTTTTT. This encodes CASSFAGQTGELFF.

The J gene is TRBJ1-5, the V gene TRBV6-5, with no clear D. CDR3 length equals 13 residues. In germline, CDR1 is MNHEY, CDR2 SVGAGI. V lost 2 bases and J lost 7, with 9 bases in between. CDR3 in amino acids: CASSYGRGQPQHF. In DNA, the CDR3 is TGTGCCAGCAGTTACGGTCGCGGACAGCCCCAGCATTTT.

This clone showed up just once. This rearrangement joins TRBV5-1 to TRBJ1-3; TRBD1 matches at 7 bases. This CDR3 is 16 amino acids long. Losses at the gene ends were 0 bases for V and 3 bases for J; bases not matched to a gene: 6. Germline lookup yields CDR1 SGHRS and CDR2 YFSETQ. Here the CDR3 DNA reads TGCGCCAGCAGCTTGGCCGGGACAGCTTATGGAAACACCATATATTTT. Translating it yields CASSLAGTAYGNTIYF. The full variable domain, in which reference TRBV5-1 and TRBJ1-3 provide the parts outside the CDR3, is KAGVTQTPRYLIKTRGQQVTLSCSPISGHRSVSWYQQTPGQGLQFLFEYFSETQRNKGNFPGRFSGRQFSNSRSEMNVSTLELGDSALYLCASSLAGTAYGNTIYFGEGSWLTVV.

The rearrangement joins TRBV4-2 to TRBJ1-4; D is uncertain. The CDR3 contains 14 residues. Germline CDR1 LGHNA, CDR2 YNFKEQ. Trimming removed 1 base from V and 6 bases from J, with 9 bases in between. CDR3 sequence reads: CASSQGVEDEKLFF. The DNA for the CDR3 is TGTGCCAGCAGCCAAGGGGTGGAGGATGAAAAACTGTTTTTT.

The CDR3 reads CASSIPGNYGYTF. CDR3 DNA sequence: TGTGCCAGTAGTATACCAGGGAACTATGGCTACACCTTC. The chain links TRBV19 to TRBJ1-2; TRBD1 is a possible D gene (5 bases). V was clipped by 2 bases and J by 2 bases, with 6 bases between them. Germline CDR1 is LNHDA and CDR2 is SQIVND (reference sequence). This CDR3 region has 13 residues.

CDR3 loop: CASRRRGTENTEAFF. CDR3 in DNA: TGTGCCAGCAGGCGCCGCGGGACAGAGAACACTGAAGCTTTCTTT. The chain joins TRBV6-5 to TRBJ1-1; 7 bases map to TRBD1. CDR3 length equals 15 residues. Trimming removed 6 bases from V and 1 base from J; junction bases left unmatched: 8. In germline, CDR1 is MNHEY, CDR2 SVGAGI.

The V call is TRBV23-1, the J call TRBJ1-4; a weak D match, TRBD1 (5 bases). TRBV23-1 counts as an open reading frame of uncertain function. V dropped 0 bases and J dropped 2 bases, with 16 bases sitting between them. The CDR3 runs to 18 residues. CDR3 loop: CASSQSLPGQFTNEKLFF. The CDR3 region has the DNA TGCGCCAGCAGTCAATCGTTGCCAGGGCAATTTACTAATGAAAAACTGTTTTTT.

This chain links TRBV6-5 with TRBJ1-4, with D perhaps matching TRBD1 (6 bases). Germline CDR1 is MNHEY and CDR2 is SVGAGI. With 4 bases removed from V and 7 bases from J, the gap between germline ends came to 7 bases. The CDR3 is 12 residues long. CDR3 in amino acids: CASSFRGEKLFF. The CDR3 DNA sequence: TGTGCCAGCAGTTTCAGGGGTGAAAAACTGTTTTTT.

This sequence joins TRBV5-1 and TRBJ1-3; D unresolved. The CDR3 has 13 amino acids. V was pared by 5 bases and J by 0 bases, with 6 bases between. Germline V gene data show CDR1 as SGHRS and CDR2 as YFSETQ. The CDR3 DNA is TGCGCCAGCAGTCTAAACTCTGGAAACACCATATATTTT. This sequence encodes CASSLNSGNTIYF.

V and J are TRBV24-1 and TRBJ2-1; D is unresolved. The V and J ends lost 4 bases and 0 bases respectively, with 9 bases between them. This CDR3 has 15 amino acids. CDR1 KGHDR and CDR2 SFDVKD come from the germline V gene. The CDR3 region is CATSDRSSSYNEQFF. The CDR3 region has the DNA TGTGCCACCAGTGACCGCTCGAGCTCCTACAATGAGCAGTTCTTC.

The CDR3 protein is CSVYRGLPMPEAFF. CDR3 bases: TGCAGCGTTTATAGAGGACTTCCTATGCCCGAAGCTTTCTTT. This chain uses TRBV29-1 with TRBJ1-1; D unresolved. This CDR3 is 14 amino acids long. CDR1 is SQVTM and CDR2 is ANQGSEA in the germline V gene. V shed 5 bases and J shed 8 bases, with 21 bases lying between them.